This T cell receptor (beta chain) was obtained from a study of shared T cell receptors in the human thymus. This clone has more than one count but fewer than ten. Here immunoSEQ multiplex PCR was the method, and the copy in TCRdb shows in-frame clones only, minus some. The table includes roughly 550,000 clones, about four fifths detected once. The CDR3 length is 14 residues. In germline, CDR1 is LGHNA, CDR2 YNFKEQ. J was trimmed by 3 bases and V by 4 bases; bases with no gene match: 5. These data are also associated with another study on human thymus T cells. This second study says: Related research described strongly overlapping thymic repertoires in unrelated people.

The clonotype comes from a boy under two years old with a congenital heart defect. The chain links TRBV4-2 to TRBJ2-7; 8 nucleotides line up with TRBD1. The sample comprised thymocytes. CDR3: CASSRWDRNYEQYF. CDR3 bases: TGTGCCAGCAGCCGATGGGACAGGAACTACGAGCAGTACTTC.